Reported below is one T cell receptor (beta chain). The antigen remains unidentified. The entry originates in a study of molecular identifiers for immune sequencing clone quantification. About the study: Replicates involved a five-way split of RNA from approximately 20,000 or 100,000 naive CD8 cells, with sequencing of four.

Sorting isolated naive CD8 T cells as CD8+CD4-CCR7+CD45RA+ events. The study's findings and limits: Clones of above 20 RNA copies carried over 98% of effector molecules; in naive cells they carried under 1%.

Bulk libraries came from a prior protocol with listed TCR primers. Using its own MiXCR run on the PCR reads, TCRdb lists one record per CDR3 protein. The table shows 490,000 or so distinct CDR3 sequences, with roughly 24% occurring only once. The clonotype originates from a human donor in good health. Some libraries in this study had Jurkat cell RNA spiked in. The sample was naive CD8+ T cells from blood, with Jurkat cell RNA spiked in. Subset specified: FACS-sorted CD8+CD4-CCR7+CD45RA+ naive T cells.

The CDR3 sequence: CASSEGTGGGYTF. The CDR3 region has the DNA TGTGCCAGCAGTGAAGGGACAGGAGGGGGCTACACCTTC. The rearrangement joins TRBV2 to TRBJ1-2; 7 bases align to TRBD1. The CDR3 length is 13 residues. Germline V lookup: CDR1 SNHLY, CDR2 FYNNEI. V lost 1 base to trimming and J lost 8 bases; unmatched junction nucleotides: 4.